A single sample gave rise to the 10 T cell receptor beta chains below, sequenced in a study of OX40 agonist ivuxolimab in advanced cancers. Method: immunoSEQ multiplex PCR; TCRdb's copy keeps in-frame clones and lacks some. The top ten hold under 4.5% of the sample, which has 65,000 to 75,000 clones, 80% to 90% seen once. Here the sequenced sample was CD4+ or CD8+ T cells sorted from blood, taken in a trial of the OX40 agonist ivuxolimab. All receptors come from an adult with an advanced solid tumor such as melanoma, head and neck, liver or kidney cancer.

Only a few counts were recorded for this clone. The chain couples TRBV5-4 to TRBJ1-2, with 9 bases lining up with TRBD1. The trim removed 1 base at V and 7 bases at J, leaving 5 bases unmatched. The CDR3 spans 14 residues. Germline V gene lookup returns CDR1 SGHNT and CDR2 YYREEE (reference sequence). The DNA for the CDR3 is TGTGCCAGCAGCTTGAAATCACAGGGGGCTGGCTACACCTTC. Protein product: CASSLKSQGAGYTF. Full variable domain (missing parts from reference TRBV5-4 and TRBJ1-2): ETGVTQSPTHLIKTRGQQVTLRCSSQSGHNTVSWYQQALGQGPQFIFQYYREEENGRGNFPPRFSGLQFPNYSSELNVNALELDDSALYLCASSLKSQGAGYTFGSGTRLTVV.

The V call is TRBV7-2, the J call TRBJ2-5, with a tentative D call TRBD2 (6 bases). Per the germline V gene, CDR1 is SGHTA and CDR2 is FQGNSA. Trimming took 5 bases from V and 3 from J, leaving 13 bases between them. This CDR3 region has 14 residues. The CDR3 reads CASSLTGDKETQYF. DNA for the CDR3: TGTGCCAGCAGCCTCACGGGAGACAAAGAGACCCAGTACTTC.

The chain links TRBV30 to TRBJ2-5; D may correspond to TRBD1 or TRBD2 (5 bases each). Trimming pared 0 bases from V and 5 bases from J, leaving 13 bases between. Germline-derived CDR1 and CDR2 are GTSNPN and SVGIG (reference sequence). The CDR3 is 14 amino acids. In DNA form, the CDR3 reads TGTGCCTGGAGTGTACCGGGGCTGGACGAGACCCAGTACTTC. This codes for CAWSVPGLDETQYF.

V is TRBV29-1 and J is TRBJ2-7; tentative D call: TRBD2 (6 bases). This CDR3 has 15 residues. Germline values: CDR1 SQVTM, CDR2 ANQGSEA. V was trimmed by 7 bases and J by 2 bases, leaving 21 bases between them. The CDR3 is CSAMSSGAGTYEQYF. CDR3 DNA sequence: TGCAGCGCCATGAGTTCTGGGGCGGGAACCTACGAGCAGTACTTC.

The chain joins TRBV5-1 to TRBJ2-7; possible D gene TRBD2, 6 bases. Trimming removed 1 base at V and 4 bases at J, with 12 bases between. This CDR3 is built from 14 residues. CDR1 and CDR2 (germline): SGHRS, YFSETQ. The CDR3 nucleotides are TGCGCCAGCAGCTTGCCGGGAGAGGCGTACGAGCAGTACTTC. Residues: CASSLPGEAYEQYF.

The rearrangement links TRBV11-2 to TRBJ2-5; 11 nucleotides align to TRBD2. CDR1 SGHAT and CDR2 FQNNGV come from the germline V gene. Trimming cost V 0 bases and J 5 bases; bases outside gene matches: 8. CDR3 length equals 17 residues. The CDR3 nucleotides read TGTGCCAGCAGCTTAGAGGGGCTAGCGGGAGGATACGAGACCCAGTACTTC. It encodes CASSLEGLAGGYETQYF.

V usage is TRBV5-8 and J usage is TRBJ2-5, with TRBD1 matching 8 bases. The length of the CDR3 is 14 residues. Per the germline V gene, CDR1 is SGHTS and CDR2 is YDEGEE. After removal of 7 bases from V and 5 bases from J, the junction contained 10 bases not matched to a gene. The CDR3 DNA reads TGTGCCAGCTGCCGGACAGGGAAGGTGGAGACCCAGTACTTC. It translates to CASCRTGKVETQYF. The full variable domain, rest sourced from reference TRBV5-8 and TRBJ2-5, is EAGVTQSPTHLIKTRGQQATLRCSPISGHTSVYWYQQALGLGLQFLLWYDEGEERNRGNFPPRFSGRQFPNYSSELNVNALELEDSALYLCASCRTGKVETQYFGPGTRLLVL.

In DNA, the CDR3 is TGCGCCAGCAGCTTGGATGGCGGGAGGTACAATGAGCAGTTCTTC. It yields the protein CASSLDGGRYNEQFF. V usage is TRBV5-1 and J usage is TRBJ2-1; 8 nucleotides match TRBD2. Trimming removed 0 bases from V and 4 bases from J; junction bases left unmatched: 3. The CDR3 length is 15 residues. Germline loops: CDR1 SGHRS, CDR2 YFSETQ. Full variable domain (remainder filled in from reference TRBV5-1 and TRBJ2-1): KAGVTQTPRYLIKTRGQQVTLSCSPISGHRSVSWYQQTPGQGLQFLFEYFSETQRNKGNFPGRFSGRQFSNSRSEMNVSTLELGDSALYLCASSLDGGRYNEQFFGPGTRLTVL.

V usage is TRBV18 and J usage is TRBJ1-3; D is ambiguous. V was pared by 2 bases and J by 0 bases, with 11 bases between. Germline V gene sequence: CDR1 KGHSH, CDR2 LQKENI. The CDR3 covers 16 residues. The chain's CDR3 is CASSPSSANSGNTIYF. In nucleotides, the CDR3 is TGTGCCAGCTCACCATCGTCGGCGAACTCTGGAAACACCATATATTTT.

The genes are TRBV19 and TRBJ1-5, with D maybe TRBD1 (5 bases). The germline CDR1 and CDR2 sequences are LNHDA and SQIVND (reference sequence). Trimming took 11 bases from V and 0 from J, leaving 17 bases between them. The CDR3 is 15 residues long. This CDR3 is CASHTRGYSNQPQHF. CDR3 in DNA: TGTGCCTCACACACGAGGGGTTATAGCAATCAGCCCCAGCATTTT.